The subject of this entry is one TCR beta chain. Its specificity is unknown. This sample is drawn from a study of somatic mutations in cytotoxic T cells in rheumatoid arthritis. Regarding the study as a whole: Measured CD8+ T-cell clonality, a value compared between rheumatoid arthritis patients and age-matched healthy controls, did not differ significantly.

The CDR3 has 13 residues. Trimming stripped 5 bases from V and 3 bases from J, with 10 bases between. Per germline, CDR1 SGHTA and CDR2 FQGNSA. The table came from immunoSEQ multiplex PCR; TCRdb's copy has only in-frame clones and leaves some out. The sample shows 15,000 to 20,000 clones, 79% of them seen only once. The chain has TRBV7-2 and TRBJ1-1; D is possibly TRBD1 (6 bases). This TCR was sampled from an adult with rheumatoid arthritis. Input material: CD8+ T cells sorted from blood. Written as DNA, the CDR3 is TGTGCCAGCAGCCCGGACAGCCACACTGAAGCTTTCTTT. It is translated as CASSPDSHTEAFF.